One sample yielded the 18 T cell receptor beta chains listed below, sequenced in a study of T cells in Graves' hyperthyroidism and ophthalmopathy. The investigators amplified TCR beta CDR3 regions from RNA transcripts. Primed by the HTBI set, a first-round RT-PCR was run on the TCR CDR3. TCRdb processed the multiplex PCR reads anew with MiXCR; each CDR3 protein has one entry. This table has some 800,000 distinct CDR3 sequences, roughly 37% appearing once. The source material was blood. The receptors come from a man between 18 and 29 years old with Graves' hyperthyroidism.

This clonotype was recorded a few times. The junction differs from germline at one of its ends, possibly a read error. The V gene is TRBV7-6, the J gene TRBJ2-2; tentatively, D is TRBD1 or TRBD2 (5 bases each). The CDR3 spans 14 residues. From germline, CDR1 is SGHVS and CDR2 FNYEAQ. The CDR3 reads CASSSGALTRELFF. The CDR3 DNA sequence: TGTGCCAGCAGCTCCGGGGCCCTCACCCGGGAGCTGTTTTTT.

The chain uses TRBV12-3 or TRBV12-4 and TRBJ2-1; possibly TRBD1 for D (5 bases). The V end lost 3 bases, the J end lost 3 bases, and 6 bases lay between the germline ends. The CDR3 extends over 13 amino acids. CDR3 sequence: CASSFQGYNEQFF. The CDR3 DNA is TGTGCCAGCAGTTTCCAGGGCTACAATGAGCAGTTCTTC.

J is TRBJ1-6 and V is TRBV6-5, with D possibly matching TRBD1 (5 bases). Germline CDR1 and CDR2: MNHEY and SVGAGI. V lost 6 bases to trimming and J lost 8 bases, with 14 bases between them. The CDR3 is 14 amino acids. CDR3 residues: CASREGREYSPLHF. The CDR3 bases are TGTGCCAGCAGGGAGGGACGGGAGTATTCACCCCTCCACTTT.

The V gene is TRBV6-5, the J gene TRBJ1-2, with a possible D match to TRBD1 (5 bases). The CDR3 has 16 residues. The V gene's germline CDR1 is MNHEY and CDR2 SVGAGI. The V end lost 6 bases, the J end lost 8 bases, and 25 bases lay between the germline ends. The CDR3 is CASSNRSGPGASGYTF. DNA of the CDR3: TGTGCCAGCAGCAACCGTTCAGGACCCGGGGCATCGGGCTACACCTTC.

This chain connects TRBV7-2 to TRBJ1-1, with TRBD1 matching over 11 bases. The V segment lost 5 bases and the J segment 4 bases; nucleotides outside the gene matches: 9. The CDR3 length is 16 residues. Per germline, CDR1 SGHTA and CDR2 FQGNSA. The CDR3 DNA follows: TGTGCCAGCAGCCAGGACAGGGGGCTATGGTTCACTGAAGCTTTCTTT. Its protein is CASSQDRGLWFTEAFF.

The V and J genes are TRBV7-3 and TRBJ1-2; no clear D. Germline loops: CDR1 SGHTA, CDR2 FQGTGA. The CDR3 runs 14 residues. Trimming removed 5 bases from V and 4 bases from J, with 14 bases in between. The CDR3 DNA sequence: TGTGCCAGCAGCCAAGAAGCGGGGAGCTATGGCTACACCTTC. It codes for CASSQEAGSYGYTF.

To note about this clonotype: This sequence may be a read error, since a much larger clone differs from it by one base. CDR3 residues: CASSSGGLPGNTIYF. The CDR3 region has the DNA TGTGCCAGCAGCTCAGGGGGACTGCCTGGAAACACCATATATTTT. The V and J genes are TRBV7-2 and TRBJ1-3; 7 nucleotides line up with TRBD1. Trimming took 4 bases from V and 2 from J; bases not matched to a gene: 5. CDR3 length: 15 residues. Germline-derived CDR1 and CDR2 are SGHTA and FQGNSA. The full variable domain, in which reference TRBV7-2 and TRBJ1-3 provide the parts outside the CDR3, is GAGVSQSPSNKVTEKGKDVELRCDPISGHTALYWYRQSLGQGLEFLIYFQGNSAPDKSGLPSDRFSAERTGGSVSTLTIQRTQQEDSAVYLCASSSGGLPGNTIYFGEGSWLTVV.

This clonotype was counted a few times. The chain uses TRBV20-1 and TRBJ2-5, with D tentatively TRBD1 or TRBD2 (7 bases each). V lost 6 bases, J lost 5 bases, and 16 bases lay in between. The CDR3 loop spans 13 amino acids. Germline CDR1 DFQATT, CDR2 SNEGSKA (reference sequence). The CDR3 here is CSANQGGVETQYF. CDR3 nucleotides: TGCAGTGCCAATCAGGGGGGGGTGGAGACCCAGTACTTC.

The gene calls are TRBV20-1 and TRBJ1-4, with D maybe TRBD1 (5 bases). Germline CDR1 is DFQATT and CDR2 is SNEGSKA (reference sequence). Trimming stripped 5 bases from V and 8 bases from J, with 15 bases between. The CDR3 runs 13 residues. The CDR3, as DNA: TGCAGTGCTGGTAGGGGAAAGGAAGAAAAACTGTTTTTT. This gives the protein CSAGRGKEEKLFF.

This clonotype was seen just once. Germline is not matched at one junction end, which may reflect a read error. The V and J genes are TRBV7-9 and TRBJ2-7; D unresolved. The germline CDR1 and CDR2 sequences are SEHNR and FQNEAQ (reference sequence). The CDR3 runs to 17 residues. The CDR3 DNA follows: TGCGCCAGCAGCCAAGATGCGTTCATACGGGTAGGAAACGAGCAGTACTTC. This codes for CASSQDAFIRVGNEQYF.

The chain recombines TRBV12-1 with TRBJ1-2. TRBV12-1 is a pseudogene. The CDR3 spans 11 residues. CDR3 protein: CASSFTQGYTF. CDR3 in DNA: TGTGCCAGCAGCTTTACCCAAGGCTACACCTTC.

This clonotype was found once. A junction end diverges from the germline sequence, so it may reflect a read error. The chain uses TRBV6-1 and TRBJ1-5; perhaps TRBD1 as D (6 bases). CDR1 and CDR2 from the germline V gene are MNHNS and SASEGT. This CDR3 is built from 17 residues. The CDR3 bases are TGTGCCAGCAGTAAAGCGGGGGGGCTCGGTGGCAATCAGCCCCAGCATTTT. Protein sequence: CASSKAGGLGGNQPQHF.

V and J are TRBV5-1 and TRBJ2-7; D might be TRBD1 or TRBD2, each matching 5 bases. The V gene's germline CDR1 is SGHRS and CDR2 YFSETQ. Trimming pared 4 bases from V and 2 bases from J, leaving 13 bases between. The CDR3 sequence is 14 residues long. CDR3 amino acids: CASSGGPTTYEQYF. The CDR3 region has the DNA TGCGCCAGCAGCGGGGGACCGACTACCTACGAGCAGTACTTC.

The chain has TRBV2 and TRBJ1-6; D not resolved. Germline V gene data show CDR1 as SNHLY and CDR2 as FYNNEI. V gave up 8 bases and J gave up 5 bases, with 10 bases separating them. The length of the CDR3 is 13 residues. CDR3 DNA: TGTGCCAGCCCCGGGAGCCATAATTCACCCCTCCACTTT. As protein: CASPGSHNSPLHF. The complete variable domain, with remaining parts taken from reference TRBV2 and TRBJ1-6, reads EPEVTQTPSHQVTQMGQEVILRCVPISNHLYFYWYRQILGQKVEFLVSFYNNEISEKSEIFDDQFSVERPDGSNFTLKIRSTKLEDSAMYFCASPGSHNSPLHFGNGTRLTVT.

The chain joins TRBV6-6 to TRBJ1-2; D gene ambiguous. This CDR3 has 15 amino acids. The V and J ends lost 6 bases and 3 bases respectively, with 17 bases between them. Germline V lookup: CDR1 MNHNY, CDR2 SVGAGI (reference sequence). The CDR3 nucleotides read TGTGCCAGCAGCCCCCCGTGGCCCGCACACTATGGCTACACCTTC. Its translation is CASSPPWPAHYGYTF.

About this clonotype itself: This could be a read error, since a much larger clone is one nucleotide away. The genes are TRBV29-1 and TRBJ1-1; the D gene is possibly TRBD1 (5 bases). This CDR3 has 11 amino acids. Germline V lookup: CDR1 SQVTM, CDR2 ANQGSEA. V lost 2 bases and J 7 bases, leaving 8 bases between the germline ends. Here the CDR3 reads CSVEHQGEAFF. The CDR3 nucleotides read TGCAGCGTTGAACACCAGGGTGAAGCTTTCTTT.

This clonotype came up many times. An end of the junction does not agree with germline; a read error may underlie this. The chain joins TRBV7-6 to TRBJ2-2; D possibly corresponds to TRBD1 (6 bases). This CDR3 has 17 amino acids. Germline V gene lookup returns CDR1 SGHVS and CDR2 FNYEAQ. This chain's CDR3 is CASSFSQGGANTGELFF. The CDR3 bases are TGTGCTAGCAGCTTCTCCCAAGGGGGAGCAAACACCGGGGAGCTGTTTTTT.

This clonotype appeared many times. The CDR3 DNA follows: TGTGCCACCAGTGATCCCCAAGCCCCTGGGGCCAACGTCCTGACTTTC. Residues: CATSDPQAPGANVLTF. J is TRBJ2-6 and V is TRBV24-1; no clear D gene. The CDR3 is 16 residues long. CDR1 is KGHDR, CDR2 SFDVKD, per germline. V gave up 3 bases and J gave up 2 bases, with 10 bases separating them.